The rows below give T cell receptor beta chains drawn from one sample of a study of cytomegalovirus exposure and HLA in healthy donors. Generated by immunoSEQ multiplex PCR, the TCRdb table keeps only in-frame clones and is missing some. The repertoire consists of hundreds of thousands of clones, with approximately 70% occurring once and the leading ten covering around 2.3%. What was sequenced was PBMCs. These receptor sequences come from a female donor in good health and CMV-seronegative. Each CDR3 is given with its conserved first and last residue. Each record gives: D gene, clone size, J gene, V gene, CDR3 DNA, CDR3 protein. A D gene is named only where the DNA matches it firmly. Expanded clones are given a class, and other clones once, few, many or no size at all.

.,.,TRBJ1-5,TRBV5-6,TGTGCCAGCAGCTTGGGACCGGGAGGCTATCAGCCCCAGCATTTT,CASSLGPGGYQPQHF
.,.,TRBJ1-1,TRBV6-6,TGTGCCAGCATCAGACCCTTACGTCAGGGAACTGAAGCTTTCTTT,CASIRPLRQGTEAFF
TRBD1,.,TRBJ1-4,TRBV11-3,TGTGCCAGCAGCCAGCCCGGGACAGGGCTTGAAAAACTGTTTTTT,CASSQPGTGLEKLFF
.,.,TRBJ1-1,TRBV10-2,TGCGCCAGCAGCGGGGGGAGGACTGAAGCTTTCTTT,CASSGGRTEAFF
TRBD2,.,TRBJ2-5,TRBV5-4,TGTGCCAGCAGCTTAGGTGGGAGACTAGCGGAACAAGAGACCCAGTACTTC,CASSLGGRLAEQETQYF
TRBD2,.,TRBJ2-7,TRBV5-4,TGTGCCAGCAGCTTCGGGACTAGCGGCTACGAGCAGTACTTC,CASSFGTSGYEQYF
.,once,TRBJ1-5,TRBV19,TGTGCCAGTAGAGAACAGGGAATTGGTAATCAGCCCCAGCATTTT,CASREQGIGNQPQHF
TRBD1,.,TRBJ1-4,TRBV18,TGTGCCAGCCTTCCGGGACAGGGAGTGGAAAAACTGTTTTTT,CASLPGQGVEKLFF
TRBD2,few,TRBJ2-3,TRBV25-1,TGTGCCAGCAGGAATAGCGGGACAGATACGCAGTATTTT,CASRNSGTDTQYF
TRBD2,.,TRBJ2-1,TRBV7-9,TGTGCCAGCAGCTTAATGGACCCACTAGCGGGAGGCTCGGGGAATGAGCAGTTCTTC,CASSLMDPLAGGSGNEQFF
.,.,TRBJ2-5,TRBV2,TGTGCCAGCAGCTCGGGAGAGACCCAGTACTTC,CASSSGETQYF
.,once,TRBJ1-4,TRBV6-6,TGTGCCAGCACCTCTTCGGAAAAACTGTTTTTT,CASTSSEKLFF
TRBD1,.,TRBJ1-1,TRBV11-3,TGTGCCAGCAGCAGAACAGGGGGCGACTGGACTGAAGCTTTCTTT,CASSRTGGDWTEAFF
.,.,TRBJ2-7,TRBV28,TGTGCCAGCAGTTTATGGGCGGACTACTACGAGCAGTACTTC,CASSLWADYYEQYF
.,few,TRBJ1-1,TRBV11-3,TGTGCCAGCAGCTCCTACACTGAAGCTTTCTTT,CASSSYTEAFF
.,.,TRBJ1-5,TRBV2,TGTGCCAGCAGCCTAGGGGTTTTGGGGTATCAGCCCCAGCATTTT,CASSLGVLGYQPQHF
.,.,TRBJ2-1,TRBV27,TGTGCCAGCAGCCCGCCGAGACGGCAGGGCGAGAATGAGCAGTTCTTC,CASSPPRRQGENEQFF
TRBD1,once,TRBJ1-1,TRBV5-1,TGCGCCAGCAGCTGGGGACAGGGGAATACAGCGGCTTTCTTT,CASSWGQGNTAAFF
TRBD1,.,TRBJ2-5,TRBV6-1,TGTGCCAGCAGTGAAGCGGAGGACAGGGGGCTTACCCAGTACTTC,CASSEAEDRGLTQYF
.,.,TRBJ1-3,TRBV18,TGTGCCAGCTCACCTTCCCCCGTGAGCTCTGGAAACACCATATATTTT,CASSPSPVSSGNTIYF
TRBD2,.,TRBJ2-3,TRBV7-2,TGTGCCAGCAGCTTAGCCCGCCTAGCGGGAGCCCCAGATACGCAGTATTTT,CASSLARLAGAPDTQYF
.,.,TRBJ2-1,TRBV5-1,TGCGCCAGCAGCTTGGTGGCGGGAGAGCAGTTCTTC,CASSLVAGEQFF
TRBD1,.,TRBJ1-2,TRBV28,TGTGCCGGGGGGACAGGGGAAAACATTCTCTATGGCTACACCTTC,CAGGTGENILYGYTF
TRBD2,.,TRBJ2-1,TRBV6-1,TGTGCCAGCAGTGTTCGCCCTCGAGCGGGAGGTCTGAACAATGAGCAGTTCTTC,CASSVRPRAGGLNNEQFF
TRBD2,.,TRBJ2-1,TRBV5-1,TGCGCCAGCAGCGGGACTAGCGGGAAACTATCCTACAATGAGCAGTTCTTC,CASSGTSGKLSYNEQFF
.,.,TRBJ1-5,TRBV19,TGTGCCAGTTTGTTACATAGCAATCAGCCCCAGCATTTT,CASLLHSNQPQHF
.,.,TRBJ2-7,TRBV7-9,TGTGCCAGCACCCCGAGTTTGAGCTCCTACGAGCAGTACTTC,CASTPSLSSYEQYF
TRBD1,few,TRBJ1-2,TRBV27,TGTGCCAGCAGTTTATCGCTCCTAAAACGTGCTGACAGGGGAGAATCTAACTATGGCTACACCTTC,CASSLSLLKRADRGESNYGYTF
.,.,TRBJ2-7,TRBV5-1,TGCGCCAGCAGCTTGGATCCGTCTAGTTACGAGCAGTACTTC,CASSLDPSSYEQYF
.,.,TRBJ2-7,TRBV6-1,TGTGCCAGCAGTGAAGCGCAGGTCGGTTCCTACGAGCAGTACTTC,CASSEAQVGSYEQYF
TRBD1,.,TRBJ1-4,TRBV28,TGTGCCAGCAACACACAGGGGGCCGCTGGATTTTATGAAAAACTGTTTTTT,CASNTQGAAGFYEKLFF
TRBD2,.,TRBJ2-7,TRBV5-4,TGTGCCAGCAGCCCCGGGACTAGCGGGTTCTACGAGCAGTACTTC,CASSPGTSGFYEQYF
.,.,TRBJ2-7,TRBV7-9,TGTGCCAGCAGCCCAACCCTCGGGGACTACGAGCAGTACTTC,CASSPTLGDYEQYF
TRBD1,once,TRBJ1-2,TRBV11-3,TGTGCCAGCAGCTTAGACCACCGTGGACAGGGGCGGACCTTC,CASSLDHRGQGRTF
TRBD1,.,TRBJ1-2,TRBV11-2,TGTGCCAGCAGCCAGGGACAGGTCGGACCCCTCTATGGCTACACCTTC,CASSQGQVGPLYGYTF
.,.,TRBJ2-3,TRBV4-1,TGCGCCAGCAGCCAATCGGACTACACAGATACGCAGTATTTT,CASSQSDYTDTQYF
.,.,TRBJ1-1,TRBV18,TGTGCCAGCTCAGGGGGCGCGAACACTGAAGCTTTCTTT,CASSGGANTEAFF
.,.,TRBJ1-4,TRBV27,TGTGCCAGCAGTTACTCCGGGATCACAAGGGCGGAAAAACTGTTTTTT,CASSYSGITRAEKLFF
.,.,TRBJ2-4,TRBV6-6,TGTGCCAGCAGTTACTTAGACACAGCCAAAAACATTCAGTACTTC,CASSYLDTAKNIQYF
TRBD2,.,TRBJ2-5,TRBV19,TGTGCCACTTCACTAGCGCCACAAGAGACCCAGTACTTC,CATSLAPQETQYF
.,.,TRBJ1-2,TRBV20-1,TGCAGCCCGAGAGGTGGCTACACCTTC,CSPRGGYTF
TRBD2,.,TRBJ2-1,TRBV5-4,TGTGCCAGCAGCTTGGACGGGAGGGAGGATGAGCAGTTCTTC,CASSLDGREDEQFF
.,.,TRBJ2-1,TRBV19,TGTGCCAGTAGTCCAACAGCAGGTACCAATGAGCAGTTCTTC,CASSPTAGTNEQFF
.,.,TRBJ2-7,TRBV6-5,TGTGCCAGCAGTTACGCCGGGACTCCTGGCACCTACGAGCAGTACTTC,CASSYAGTPGTYEQYF
TRBD2,.,TRBJ2-2,TRBV7-3,TGTGCCAGCAGCCTCACTAGCGGGCAGAACACCGGGGAGCTGTTTTTT,CASSLTSGQNTGELFF
.,.,TRBJ2-7,TRBV30,TGTGCCTGGTATGGCCCAGGGATCGAGCAGTACTTC,CAWYGPGIEQYF
.,.,TRBJ1-2,TRBV6-6,TGCGCCAGCAGTACGGACAGCATCTATGGCTACACCTTC,CASSTDSIYGYTF
.,.,TRBJ1-1,TRBV5-1,TGCGCCAGCAGCTTGGGTAGACAGGCAGGGGCTGAAGCTTTCTTT,CASSLGRQAGAEAFF
TRBD2,.,TRBJ2-3,TRBV6-5,TGTGCCAGCAGCCGATCCGGGGGGAGCACAGATACGCAGTATTTT,CASSRSGGSTDTQYF
.,once,TRBJ1-1,TRBV6-5,TGTGCCAGCAGTGTGGCCCCCATGGCTTTCTTT,CASSVAPMAFF